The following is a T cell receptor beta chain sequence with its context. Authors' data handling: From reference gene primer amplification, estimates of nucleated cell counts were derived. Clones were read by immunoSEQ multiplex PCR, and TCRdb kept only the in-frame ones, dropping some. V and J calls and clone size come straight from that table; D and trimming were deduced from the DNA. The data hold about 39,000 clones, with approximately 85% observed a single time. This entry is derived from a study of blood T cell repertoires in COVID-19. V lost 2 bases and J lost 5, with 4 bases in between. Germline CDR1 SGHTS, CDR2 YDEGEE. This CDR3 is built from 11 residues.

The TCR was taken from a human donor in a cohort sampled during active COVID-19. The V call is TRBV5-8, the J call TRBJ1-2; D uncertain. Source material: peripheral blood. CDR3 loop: CASSFQYGYTF. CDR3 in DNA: TGTGCCAGCAGCTTCCAGTATGGCTACACCTTC.